A single TCR beta chain is shown here with its context. Its matching antigen is unknown. Germline loops: CDR1 SGHAT, CDR2 FQNNGV. Trimming at V came to 7 bases and at J to 1 base, leaving 17 bases not matched to a gene. The CDR3 contains 19 residues. The cells of the mixed lymphocyte reaction underwent an approximately six-day coculture at 37°C. This table comes from immunoSEQ multiplex PCR, and its TCRdb copy is limited to in-frame clones, with some not included. Seen here are roughly 9,200 clones, 40% observed once, and the top ten hold more than 6.5%. The data stem from a study of siplizumab effects on memory and regulatory T cells.

The chain carries TRBV11-2 and TRBJ2-3, with 10 positions matching TRBD2. The sequence came from a human donor in good health; the cells came from an allogeneic mixed lymphocyte reaction. Sequenced: CFSE-low (dividing) CD4+ T cells sorted from an allogeneic mixed lymphocyte reaction. The CDR3 spells CASIPPVQREGRGTDTQYF. The CDR3 bases are TGTGCCAGCATCCCTCCCGTTCAGCGGGAGGGCCGGGGCACAGATACGCAGTATTTT.